The T cell receptor beta chain described here comes from a study of blood T cell repertoires in COVID-19. About the study: The samples span acute and convalescent COVID-19 from the United States, Italy and Spain.

Measured with immunoSEQ multiplex PCR; TCRdb has only the in-frame clones, and not every one. The data hold about 62,000 clones, with 70% to 90% observed a single time. The CDR3 spans 14 residues. Germline V CDR1 and CDR2: LNHDA, SQIVND (reference sequence). The V segment lost 6 bases and the J segment 2 bases; nucleotides outside the gene matches: 5. The sample holds a few counts of this clone. V usage is TRBV19 and J usage is TRBJ2-3, with TRBD1 matching over 7 bases. Sequenced sample: peripheral blood. The receptor comes from an elderly woman with acute or convalescent COVID-19. The CDR3: CASSRDRVTDTQYF. CDR3 coding DNA: TGTGCCAGTAGCCGGGACAGAGTCACAGATACGCAGTATTTT.